These 5 T cell receptor beta chains were sequenced from one sample in a study of shared clonotypes between healthy human individuals. Naive CD8 cells lacked CD45RO and underwent positive selection for CCR7, leaving out terminally differentiated effector memory CD45RA+ cells. The method was immunoSEQ multiplex PCR; TCRdb's version includes in-frame clones alone and lacks a portion of them. Among 660,000 or so clones listed, about 95% were seen once. What was sequenced was naive CD8+ T cells sorted from blood. All receptors derive from a woman aged 30 to 39 in good health.

The gene calls are TRBV27 and TRBJ2-7; 11 positions match TRBD2. Germline V gene data show CDR1 as MNHEY and CDR2 as SMNVEV (reference sequence). This CDR3 has 16 residues. Losses at the gene ends were 5 bases for V and 5 bases for J; bases not matched to a gene: 11. CDR3 loop: CASSPNPSGRFDEQYF. The CDR3 DNA sequence: TGTGCCAGCAGTCCCAACCCTAGCGGGAGGTTTGACGAGCAGTACTTC.

The chain is built from TRBV6-1 and TRBJ2-1, with 13 bases aligning to TRBD2. The CDR3 runs 17 residues. The V gene's germline CDR1 is MNHNS and CDR2 SASEGT. Trimming at V came to 4 bases and at J to 4 bases, leaving 7 bases not matched to a gene. The DNA for the CDR3 is TGTGCCAGCAGTGGACTGGGACTAGCGGGGATGTACAATGAGCAGTTCTTC. This codes for CASSGLGLAGMYNEQFF.

The chain uses TRBV23-1 and TRBJ2-7; 7 nucleotides line up with TRBD1. TRBV23-1 is reported as an ORF; its role is uncertain. V gave up 3 bases and J gave up 0 bases; unmatched junction bases: 11. CDR3 size: 17 residues. The CDR3: CASSHRILQGLSYEQYF. CDR3 nucleotides: TGCGCCAGCAGTCACCGTATTCTACAGGGGCTCTCCTACGAGCAGTACTTC.

The chain recombines TRBV5-1 with TRBJ2-7; no definite D call. The CDR3 extends over 16 amino acids. Trimming pared 2 bases from V and 2 bases from J, leaving 17 bases between. Germline values: CDR1 SGHRS, CDR2 YFSETQ. CDR3 DNA: TGCGCCAGCAGCTTATCACGGGCGAACGCACCCTACGAGCAGTACTTC. Amino acid sequence: CASSLSRANAPYEQYF.

V is TRBV4-2 and J is TRBJ2-3, with D unclear. CDR1 and CDR2 (germline): LGHNA, YNFKEQ. The germline V and J ends were trimmed by 4 bases and 4 bases, with 12 bases remaining between them. CDR3 length: 14 residues. The CDR3 DNA reads as TGTGCCAGCAGCCCTATCGCGGCCGCAGATACGCAGTATTTT. As protein: CASSPIAAADTQYF.